This entry describes one T cell receptor (beta chain). TCRdb's copy holds only in-frame clones and misses some; the assay was immunoSEQ multiplex PCR. This table holds about 110,000 clones, 88% found once. Germline values: CDR1 LGHNA, CDR2 YNFKEQ. This CDR3 is 16 amino acids long. Trimming took 3 bases from V and 4 from J; bases not matched to a gene: 2. These data come from a study of blood T cell repertoires in COVID-19. The chain recombines TRBV4-2 with TRBJ2-3; TRBD2 matches 15 bases. Sequenced input: peripheral blood. This TCR derives from a woman in her forties or fifties with acute or convalescent COVID-19. The DNA for the CDR3 is TGTGCCAGCAGCCACGGACTAGCGGGAGGGGCAGATACGCAGTATTTT. It specifies CASSHGLAGGADTQYF.